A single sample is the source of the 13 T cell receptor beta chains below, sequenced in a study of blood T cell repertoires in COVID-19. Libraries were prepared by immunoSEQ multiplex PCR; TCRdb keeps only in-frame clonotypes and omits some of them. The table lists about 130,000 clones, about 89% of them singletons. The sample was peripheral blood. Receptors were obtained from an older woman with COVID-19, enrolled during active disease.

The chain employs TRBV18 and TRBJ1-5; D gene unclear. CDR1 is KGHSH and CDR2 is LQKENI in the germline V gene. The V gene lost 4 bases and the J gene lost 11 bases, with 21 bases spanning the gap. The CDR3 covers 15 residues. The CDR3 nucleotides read TGTGCCAGCTCACACTCCCCGAATGACGGAGTAGCCCAGCATTTT. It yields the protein CASSHSPNDGVAQHF.

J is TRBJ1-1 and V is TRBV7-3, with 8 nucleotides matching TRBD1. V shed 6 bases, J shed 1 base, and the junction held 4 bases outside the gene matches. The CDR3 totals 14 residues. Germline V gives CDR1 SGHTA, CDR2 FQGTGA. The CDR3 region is CASSSGTGNTEAFF. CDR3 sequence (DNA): TGTGCCAGCAGTTCCGGGACAGGGAACACTGAAGCTTTCTTT. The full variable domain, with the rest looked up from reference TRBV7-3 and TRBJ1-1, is GAGVSQTPSNKVTEKGKYVELRCDPISGHTALYWYRQSLGQGPEFLIYFQGTGAADDSGLPNDRFFAVRPEGSVSTLKIQRTERGDSAVYLCASSSGTGNTEAFFGQGTRLTVV.

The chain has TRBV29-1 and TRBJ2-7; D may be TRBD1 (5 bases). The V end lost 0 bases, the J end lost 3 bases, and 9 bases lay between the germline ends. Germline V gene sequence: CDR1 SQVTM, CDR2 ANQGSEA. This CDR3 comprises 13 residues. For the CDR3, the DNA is TGCAGCGTTGAAGATCCCCAGGGCTACGAGCAGTACTTC. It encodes CSVEDPQGYEQYF.

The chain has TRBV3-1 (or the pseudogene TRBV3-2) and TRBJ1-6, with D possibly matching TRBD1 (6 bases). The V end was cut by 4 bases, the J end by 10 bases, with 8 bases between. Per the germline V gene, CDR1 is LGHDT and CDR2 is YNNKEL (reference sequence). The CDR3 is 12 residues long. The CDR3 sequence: CASSPGVSPLHF. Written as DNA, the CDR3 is TGTGCCAGCAGCCCAGGGGTCTCACCCCTCCACTTT.

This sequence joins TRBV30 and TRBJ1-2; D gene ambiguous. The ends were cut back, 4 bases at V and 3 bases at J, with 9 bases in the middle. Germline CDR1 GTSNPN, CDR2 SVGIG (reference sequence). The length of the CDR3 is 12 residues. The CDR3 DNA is TGTGCCTGGATTAAAGCTCACTATGGCTACACCTTC. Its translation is CAWIKAHYGYTF.

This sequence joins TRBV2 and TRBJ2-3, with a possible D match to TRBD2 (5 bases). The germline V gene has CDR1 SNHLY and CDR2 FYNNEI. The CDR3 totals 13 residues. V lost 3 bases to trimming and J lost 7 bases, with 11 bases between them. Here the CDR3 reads CASSEGSQNTQYF. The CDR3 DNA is TGTGCCAGCAGTGAGGGGAGTCAGAATACGCAGTATTTT.

CDR3: CARSLDDRGRETQYF. Here the CDR3 DNA reads TGTGCCAGAAGCTTAGACGACAGGGGGCGCGAGACCCAGTACTTC. The rearrangement joins TRBV7-5 to TRBJ2-5; the DNA was not compared with TRBD1, the D call given in the table. TRBV7-5 is recorded as a pseudogene. This CDR3 has 15 residues.

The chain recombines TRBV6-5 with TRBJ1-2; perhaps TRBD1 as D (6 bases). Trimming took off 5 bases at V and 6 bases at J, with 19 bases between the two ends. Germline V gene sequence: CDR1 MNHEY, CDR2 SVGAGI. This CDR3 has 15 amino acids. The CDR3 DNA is TGTGCCAGCAGTCCCAGGAACAGGGTATTCCATGGCTACACCTTC. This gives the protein CASSPRNRVFHGYTF.

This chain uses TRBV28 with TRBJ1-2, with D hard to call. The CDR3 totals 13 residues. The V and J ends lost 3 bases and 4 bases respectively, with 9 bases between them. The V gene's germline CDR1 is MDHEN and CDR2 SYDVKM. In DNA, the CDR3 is TGTGCCAGCAGTTTGGCCGGGAGCTATGGCTACACCTTC. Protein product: CASSLAGSYGYTF.

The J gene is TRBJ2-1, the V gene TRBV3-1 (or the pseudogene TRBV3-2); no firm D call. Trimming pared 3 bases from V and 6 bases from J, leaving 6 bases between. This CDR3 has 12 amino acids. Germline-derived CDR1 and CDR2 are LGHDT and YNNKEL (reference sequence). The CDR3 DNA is TGTGCCAGCAGCCACCCAGGCAATGAGCAGTTCTTC. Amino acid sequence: CASSHPGNEQFF.

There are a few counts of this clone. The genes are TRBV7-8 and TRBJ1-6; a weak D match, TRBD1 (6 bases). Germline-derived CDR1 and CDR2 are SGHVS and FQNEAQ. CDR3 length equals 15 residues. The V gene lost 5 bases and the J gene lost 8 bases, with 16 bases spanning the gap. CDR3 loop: CASSHKGGLDSPLHF. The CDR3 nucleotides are TGTGCCAGCAGCCACAAGGGGGGGCTTGATTCACCCCTCCACTTT.

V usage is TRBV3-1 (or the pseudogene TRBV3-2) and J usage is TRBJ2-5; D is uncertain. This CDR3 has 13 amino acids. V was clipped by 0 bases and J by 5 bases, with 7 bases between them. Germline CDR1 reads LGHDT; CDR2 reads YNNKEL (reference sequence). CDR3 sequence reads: CASSQEVRETQYF. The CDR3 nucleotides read TGTGCCAGCAGCCAAGAAGTGAGGGAGACCCAGTACTTC.

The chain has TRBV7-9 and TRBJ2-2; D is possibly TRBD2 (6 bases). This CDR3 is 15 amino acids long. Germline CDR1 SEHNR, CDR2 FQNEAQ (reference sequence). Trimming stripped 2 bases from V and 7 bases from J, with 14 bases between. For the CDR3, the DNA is TGTGCCAGCAGCTTAAGGGACTCCTCGGGCGGGGAGCTGTTTTTT. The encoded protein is CASSLRDSSGGELFF. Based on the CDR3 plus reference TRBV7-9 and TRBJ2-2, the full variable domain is DTGVSQNPRHKITKRGQNVTFRCDPISEHNRLYWYRQTLGQGPEFLTYFQNEAQLEKSRLLSDRFSAERPKGSFSTLEIQRTEQGDSAMYLCASSLRDSSGGELFFGEGSRLTVL.